The clone carrying this T cell receptor beta chain was detected ten times or more. What it binds is not known. This specimen belongs to a study of T cell repertoires in cytomegalovirus infection. Study as a whole: Public TCR beta signatures indicated both CMV infection and matching HLA type.

TCRdb recomputed calls from the reads with MiXCR, one row per CDR3 protein. Here the sample spans about 230,000 distinct CDR3 sequences, about 5.9% being singletons. Study-level points and caveats: The response measured ex vivo was dominated by TCR beta clonotypes (HLA-C-restricted and CMV-specific). Summed public TCR beta family frequency identified CMV carriers bearing the relevant HLA.

This CDR3 contains 16 residues. V lost 1 base to trimming and J lost 6 bases, with 19 bases between them. Looked up from germline, CDR1 is SEHNR and CDR2 is FQNEAQ (reference sequence). The rearrangement uses TRBV7-9 and TRBJ2-7; D remains unclear. The source is a human donor in good health (CMV status not recorded). Some clones in this sample may be carry-over from other donors' samples. The sequenced sample was PBMCs. The CDR3 DNA reads TGTGCCAGCAGCTTAGGTGATGGTTTCCAGGATGCCGAGCAGTACTTC. It translates to CASSLGDGFQDAEQYF.